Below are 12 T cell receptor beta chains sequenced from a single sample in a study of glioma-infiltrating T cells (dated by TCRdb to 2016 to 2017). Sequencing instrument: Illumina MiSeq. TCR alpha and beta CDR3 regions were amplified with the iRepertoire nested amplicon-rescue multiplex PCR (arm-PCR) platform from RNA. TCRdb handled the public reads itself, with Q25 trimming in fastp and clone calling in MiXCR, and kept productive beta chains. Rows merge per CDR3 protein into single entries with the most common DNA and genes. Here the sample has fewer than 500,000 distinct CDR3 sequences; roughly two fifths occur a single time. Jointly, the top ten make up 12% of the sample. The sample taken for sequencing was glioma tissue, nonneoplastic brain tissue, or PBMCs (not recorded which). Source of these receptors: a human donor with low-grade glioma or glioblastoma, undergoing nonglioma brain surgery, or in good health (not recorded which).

This chain's CDR3 is CASSGTSGPTDTQYF. The CDR3 DNA reads TGTGCCAGTAGCGGGACTAGCGGGCCCACAGATACGCAGTATTTT. The chain employs TRBV19 and TRBJ2-3, with 12 bases fitting TRBD2. Unmatched junction bases numbered 3, after V lost 6 bases and J lost 2 bases. Germline CDR1 and CDR2: LNHDA and SQIVND (reference sequence). The CDR3 is made up of 15 amino acids.

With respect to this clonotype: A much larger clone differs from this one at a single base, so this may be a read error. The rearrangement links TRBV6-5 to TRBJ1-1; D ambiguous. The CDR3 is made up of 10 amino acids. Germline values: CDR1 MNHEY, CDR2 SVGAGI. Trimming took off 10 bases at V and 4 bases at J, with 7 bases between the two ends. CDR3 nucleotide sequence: TGTGCCATCATGGGCACTGAAGCTTTCTTT. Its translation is CAIMGTEAFF.

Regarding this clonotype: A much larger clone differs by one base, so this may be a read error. CDR3 residues: CASSPHRHPTGAFF. CDR3 coding DNA: TGTGCCAGCAGTCCACACCGACACCCCACTGGAGCTTTCTTT. The chain uses TRBV6-1 and TRBJ1-1, with no clear D. The CDR3 runs 14 residues. Germline loops: CDR1 MNHNS, CDR2 SASEGT.

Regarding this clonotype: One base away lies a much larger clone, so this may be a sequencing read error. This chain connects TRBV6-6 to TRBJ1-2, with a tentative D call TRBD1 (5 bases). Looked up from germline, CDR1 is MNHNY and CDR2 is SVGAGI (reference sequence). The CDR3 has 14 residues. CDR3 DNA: TGTGCCAGCAGTTTTCACGGGGCTAACTATAGCTACACCTTC. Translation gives CASSFHGANYSYTF.

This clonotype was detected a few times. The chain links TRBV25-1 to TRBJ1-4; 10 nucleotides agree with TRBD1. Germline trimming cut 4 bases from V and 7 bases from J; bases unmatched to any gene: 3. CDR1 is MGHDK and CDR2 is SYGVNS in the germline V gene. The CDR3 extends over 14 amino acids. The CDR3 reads CASSGTGGPEKLFF. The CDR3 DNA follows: TGTGCCAGCAGTGGGACAGGGGGGCCTGAAAAACTGTTTTTT. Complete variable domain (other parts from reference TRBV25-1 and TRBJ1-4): EADIYQTPRYLVIGTGKKITLECSQTMGHDKMYWYQQDPGMELHLIHYSYGVNSTEKGDLSSESTVSRIRTEHFPLTLESARPSHTSQYLCASSGTGGPEKLFFGSGTQLSVL.

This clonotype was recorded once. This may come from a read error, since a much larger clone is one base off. The CDR3 DNA reads as TGTGCCAGCGCACGGGGTAGAAATGGCTACACCTTC. Protein product: CASARGRNGYTF. The rearrangement links TRBV27 to TRBJ1-2, with unresolved D. Germline loops: CDR1 MNHEY, CDR2 SMNVEV (reference sequence). Trimming removed 8 bases at V and 6 bases at J, with 13 bases between. This CDR3 contains 12 residues.

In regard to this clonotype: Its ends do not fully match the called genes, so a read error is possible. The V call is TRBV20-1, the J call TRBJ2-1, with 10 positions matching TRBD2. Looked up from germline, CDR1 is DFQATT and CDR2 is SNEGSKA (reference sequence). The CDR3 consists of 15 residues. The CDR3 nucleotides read TGCAGTGCCCGTCCTAGCGGGAGAACCTACAATAAGCAGTTCTTC. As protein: CSARPSGRTYNKQFF.

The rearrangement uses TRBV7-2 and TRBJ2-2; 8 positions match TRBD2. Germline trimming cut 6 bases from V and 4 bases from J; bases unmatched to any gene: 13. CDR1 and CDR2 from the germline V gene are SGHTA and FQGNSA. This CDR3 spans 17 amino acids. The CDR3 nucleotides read TGTGCCAGCAGATTCAAATCCGGGACTAGTGGCACCGGGGAGCTGTTTTTT. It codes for CASRFKSGTSGTGELFF.

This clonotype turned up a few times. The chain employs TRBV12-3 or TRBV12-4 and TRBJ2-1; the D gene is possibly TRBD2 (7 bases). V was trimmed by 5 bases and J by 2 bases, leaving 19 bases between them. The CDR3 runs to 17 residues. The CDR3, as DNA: TGTGCCAGCAGTCGGGGGCTAGCGGAGGCAACCTACAATGAGCAGTTCTTC. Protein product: CASSRGLAEATYNEQFF.

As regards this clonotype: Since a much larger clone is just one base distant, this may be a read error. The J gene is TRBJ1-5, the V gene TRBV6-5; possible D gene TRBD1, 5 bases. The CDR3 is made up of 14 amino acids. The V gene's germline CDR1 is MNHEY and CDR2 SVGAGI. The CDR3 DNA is TGTGCCAGCAGTTCCAGGGAGAGCAATAAGCCCCAGCATTTT. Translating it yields CASSSRESNKPQHF.

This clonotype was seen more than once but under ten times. The CDR3 DNA is TGTGCCACCAGTGTCTCCGGCACAGGGAGGACTGAAGCTTTCTTT. The encoded protein is CATSVSGTGRTEAFF. This sequence joins TRBV24-1 and TRBJ1-1, with TRBD1 as a possible D gene (6 bases). Germline loops: CDR1 KGHDR, CDR2 SFDVKD. The germline V and J ends were trimmed by 5 bases and 5 bases, with 17 bases remaining between them. The CDR3 runs 15 residues.

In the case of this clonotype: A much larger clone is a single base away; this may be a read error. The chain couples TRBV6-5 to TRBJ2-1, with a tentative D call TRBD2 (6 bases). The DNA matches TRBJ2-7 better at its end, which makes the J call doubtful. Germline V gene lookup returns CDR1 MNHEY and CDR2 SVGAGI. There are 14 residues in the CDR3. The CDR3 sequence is CASSYGASAGGQYF. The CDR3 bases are TGTGCCAGCAGTTACGGGGCTAGCGCCGGGGGGCAGTACTTC.